A selection of T cell receptor beta chains follows, all from one sample in a study of cytomegalovirus exposure and HLA in healthy donors. Sequencing used immunoSEQ multiplex PCR; TCRdb keeps in-frame clones, though not all of them. The sample lists roughly 48,000 clones, approximately 70% occurring once. Specimen: PBMCs. The receptors were sampled from a man in his late teens or twenties in good health and CMV-seronegative. CDR3s include the opening cysteine and the closing phenylalanine or tryptophan. The D gene is left open where the match is weak. Rows may omit the clone size; those that give it use once, few, many or a size class.

TGTGCCAGCAGTCAACAATATGATGAGCAGTTCTTC	CASSQQYDEQFF	TRBJ2-1	12	.	TRBV6-5	.
TGTGCCAGCAGCCGAATGGTAGGGGACTACGAGCAGTACTTC	CASSRMVGDYEQYF	TRBJ2-7	14	.	TRBV6-5	.
TGTGCCAGCAGCTTATCAGCGGGAGGGGAGCAGTTCTTC	CASSLSAGGEQFF	TRBJ2-1	13	TRBD2	TRBV7-7	few
TGTGCCAGCAGTTTGCACCAGAACTATGGCTACACCTTC	CASSLHQNYGYTF	TRBJ1-2	13	.	TRBV28	few
TGTGCCAGCAGATTAATTGGGCCGGGAGGAAACATTCAGTACTTC	CASRLIGPGGNIQYF	TRBJ2-4	15	TRBD2	TRBV6-1	.
TGTGCCAGCAGCGCGGACACTGAAGCTTTCTTT	CASSADTEAFF	TRBJ1-1	11	.	TRBV6-5	.
TGCGCCAGCAGCCAAGATAAACAGGGTTTAAATGAAAAACTGTTTTTT	CASSQDKQGLNEKLFF	TRBJ1-4	16	.	TRBV4-3	.
TGTGCCAGCAGCACCGGGACAGGCAGCTACAATGAGCAGTTCTTC	CASSTGTGSYNEQFF	TRBJ2-1	15	TRBD1	TRBV7-2	.
TGTGCCAGCAGTTCCGGGGGGCTCAAAAGACAGTACTTC	CASSSGGLKRQYF	TRBJ2-7	13	.	TRBV28	.
TGTGCCAGCAGGCGACAGGGCCGCAATCAGCCCCAGCATTTT	CASRRQGRNQPQHF	TRBJ1-5	14	TRBD1	TRBV5-6	.
TGCGCCAGCAGGGGGACTAGCGGGAGTTACGAGCAGTACTTC	CASRGTSGSYEQYF	TRBJ2-7	14	TRBD2	TRBV10-2	.